This T cell receptor beta chain was captured in a study of T cell responses to AZD1222 COVID-19 vaccine. Repertoires were generated with immunoSEQ multiplex PCR, while TCRdb's copy carries only in-frame clones and drops some. The data hold about 180,000 clones, with 90% observed a single time. In regard to this clone: Its antigen is as yet unknown.

This CDR3 is 14 amino acids long. In germline, CDR1 is KGHSH, CDR2 LQKENI. Trimming removed 3 bases from V and 0 bases from J, with 6 bases in between. General study findings and limits: There were mostly white British donors and more females than males, and clonal diversity was possibly underestimated.

The genes are TRBV18 and TRBJ1-5; D remains ambiguous. Sequenced material: peripheral blood, taken on day 0 of AZD1222 vaccination. This clonotype was obtained from an adult in good health. Here the CDR3 DNA reads TGTGCCAGCTCACCTCGGGATAGCAATCAGCCCCAGCATTTT. Encoded protein: CASSPRDSNQPQHF.